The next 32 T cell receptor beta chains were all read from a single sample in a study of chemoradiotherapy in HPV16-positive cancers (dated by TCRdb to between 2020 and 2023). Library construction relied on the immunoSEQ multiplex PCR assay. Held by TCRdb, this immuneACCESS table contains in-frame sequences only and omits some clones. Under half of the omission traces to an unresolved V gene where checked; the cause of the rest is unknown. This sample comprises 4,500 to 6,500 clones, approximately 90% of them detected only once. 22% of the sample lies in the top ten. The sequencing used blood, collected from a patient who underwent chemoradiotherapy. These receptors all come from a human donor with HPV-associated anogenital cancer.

The chain's CDR3 is CASSKGLGTDTQYF. The CDR3 nucleotides are TGTGCCAGCAGCAAGGGACTCGGCACAGATACGCAGTATTTT. The V and J genes are TRBV7-3 and TRBJ2-3; a weak D match, TRBD2 (6 bases). V gave up 5 bases and J gave up 1 base, with 10 bases separating them. The V gene's germline CDR1 is SGHTA and CDR2 FQGTGA. The CDR3 is made up of 14 amino acids. Combining the CDR3 with reference TRBV7-3 and TRBJ2-3 gives the whole variable domain GAGVSQTPSNKVTEKGKYVELRCDPISGHTALYWYRQSLGQGPEFLIYFQGTGAADDSGLPNDRFFAVRPEGSVSTLKIQRTERGDSAVYLCASSKGLGTDTQYFGPGTRLTVL.

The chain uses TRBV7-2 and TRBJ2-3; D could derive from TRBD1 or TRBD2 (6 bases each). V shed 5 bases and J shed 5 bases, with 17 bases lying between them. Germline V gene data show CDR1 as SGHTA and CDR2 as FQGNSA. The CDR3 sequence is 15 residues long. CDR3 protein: CASSPRGMGGDTQYF. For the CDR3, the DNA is TGTGCCAGCAGCCCGAGGGGGATGGGGGGAGATACGCAGTATTTT.

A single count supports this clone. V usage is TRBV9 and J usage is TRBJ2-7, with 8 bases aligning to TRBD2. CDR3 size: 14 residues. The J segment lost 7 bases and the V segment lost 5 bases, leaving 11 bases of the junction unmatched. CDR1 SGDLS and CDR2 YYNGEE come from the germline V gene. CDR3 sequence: CASSWQSRGGEQYF. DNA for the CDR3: TGTGCCAGCAGTTGGCAGAGCCGGGGGGGGGAGCAGTACTTC.

CDR3 nucleotides: TGTGCCAGCAGCTTAAGGAGGGGGCTCGAGCAGTACTTC. This encodes CASSLRRGLEQYF. The chain links TRBV7-6 to TRBJ2-7; possible D gene TRBD1, 7 bases. V was cut by 2 bases and J by 6 bases, with 11 bases left in between. The germline gives CDR1 SGHVS, CDR2 FNYEAQ. The CDR3 sequence is 13 residues long.

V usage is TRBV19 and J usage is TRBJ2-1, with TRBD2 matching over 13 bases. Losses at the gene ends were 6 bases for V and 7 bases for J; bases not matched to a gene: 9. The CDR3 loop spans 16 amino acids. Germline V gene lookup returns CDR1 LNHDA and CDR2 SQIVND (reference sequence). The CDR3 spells CASSPGLAGVRNEQFF. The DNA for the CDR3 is TGTGCCAGTAGCCCCGGACTAGCGGGAGTTCGAAATGAGCAGTTCTTC.

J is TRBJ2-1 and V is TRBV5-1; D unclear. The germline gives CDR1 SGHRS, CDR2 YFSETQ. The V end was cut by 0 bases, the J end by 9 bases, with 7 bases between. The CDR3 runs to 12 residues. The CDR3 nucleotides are TGCGCCAGCAGCTTGGAGATCGGTGAGCAGTTCTTC. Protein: CASSLEIGEQFF.

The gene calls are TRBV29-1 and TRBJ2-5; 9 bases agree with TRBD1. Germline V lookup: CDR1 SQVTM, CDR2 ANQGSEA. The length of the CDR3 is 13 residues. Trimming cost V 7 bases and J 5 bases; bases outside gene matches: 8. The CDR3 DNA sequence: TGCAGCGGGGGACAGGGTCGAATGGAGACCCAGTACTTC. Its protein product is CSGGQGRMETQYF. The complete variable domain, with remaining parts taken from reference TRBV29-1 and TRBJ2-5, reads SAVISQKPSRDICQRGTSLTIQCQVDSQVTMMFWYRQQPGQSLTLIATANQGSEATYESGFVIDKFPISRPNLTFSTLTVSNMSPEDSSIYLCSGGQGRMETQYFGPGTRLLVL.

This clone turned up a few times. As DNA, the CDR3 is TGTGCCAGCAGCTACTACAATCAGCCCCAGCATTTT. Protein sequence: CASSYYNQPQHF. The rearrangement joins TRBV5-6 to TRBJ1-5; unclear D gene. Trimming took 3 bases from V and 3 from J, leaving 4 bases between them. CDR3 size: 12 residues. Germline assignment: CDR1 SGHDT and CDR2 YYEEEE.

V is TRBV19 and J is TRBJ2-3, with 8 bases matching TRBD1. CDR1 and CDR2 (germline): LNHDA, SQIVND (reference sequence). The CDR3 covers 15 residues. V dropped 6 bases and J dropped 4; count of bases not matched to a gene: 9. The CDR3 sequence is CASRTTTGAADTQYF. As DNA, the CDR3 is TGTGCCAGTAGGACCACGACAGGGGCCGCAGATACGCAGTATTTT.

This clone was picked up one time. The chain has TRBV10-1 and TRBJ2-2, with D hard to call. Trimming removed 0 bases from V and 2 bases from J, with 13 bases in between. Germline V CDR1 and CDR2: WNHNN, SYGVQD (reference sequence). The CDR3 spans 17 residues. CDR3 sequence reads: CASSESTRQANTGELFF. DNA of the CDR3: TGCGCCAGCAGTGAGTCGACGAGACAAGCAAACACCGGGGAGCTGTTTTTT.

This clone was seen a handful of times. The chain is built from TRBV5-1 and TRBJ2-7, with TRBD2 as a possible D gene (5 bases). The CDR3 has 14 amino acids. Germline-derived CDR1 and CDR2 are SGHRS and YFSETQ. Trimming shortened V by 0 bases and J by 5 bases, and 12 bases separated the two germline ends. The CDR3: CASSLEGRRDEQYF. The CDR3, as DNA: TGCGCCAGCAGCTTGGAAGGGAGAAGGGACGAGCAGTACTTC.

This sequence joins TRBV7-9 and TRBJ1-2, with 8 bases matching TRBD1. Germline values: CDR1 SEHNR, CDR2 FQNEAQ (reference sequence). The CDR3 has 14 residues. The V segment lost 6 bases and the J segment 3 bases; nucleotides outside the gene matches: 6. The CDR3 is CASRFQGADYGYTF. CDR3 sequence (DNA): TGTGCCAGCAGATTCCAGGGGGCAGACTATGGCTACACCTTC.

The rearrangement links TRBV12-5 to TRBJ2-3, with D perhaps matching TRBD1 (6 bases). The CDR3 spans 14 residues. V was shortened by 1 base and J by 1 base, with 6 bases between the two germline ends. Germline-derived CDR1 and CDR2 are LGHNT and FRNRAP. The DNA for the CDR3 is TGTGCTAGTGGTTTGGGACAGGGCACAGATACGCAGTATTTT. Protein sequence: CASGLGQGTDTQYF.

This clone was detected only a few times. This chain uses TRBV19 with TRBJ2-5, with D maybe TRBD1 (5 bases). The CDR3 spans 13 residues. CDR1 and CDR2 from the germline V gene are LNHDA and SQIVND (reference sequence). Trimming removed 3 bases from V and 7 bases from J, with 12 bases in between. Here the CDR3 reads CASSIQGAGTQYF. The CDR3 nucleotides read TGTGCCAGTAGTATTCAGGGCGCCGGGACCCAGTACTTC.

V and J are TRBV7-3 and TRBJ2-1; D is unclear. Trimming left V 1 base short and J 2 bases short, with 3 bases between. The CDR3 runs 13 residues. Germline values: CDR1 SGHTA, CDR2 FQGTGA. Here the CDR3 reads CASSLMAYNEQFF. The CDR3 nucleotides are TGTGCCAGCAGCTTAATGGCCTACAATGAGCAGTTCTTC.

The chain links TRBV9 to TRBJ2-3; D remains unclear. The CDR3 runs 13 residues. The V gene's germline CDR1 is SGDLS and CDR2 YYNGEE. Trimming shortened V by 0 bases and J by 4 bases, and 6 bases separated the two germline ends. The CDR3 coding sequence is TGTGCCAGCAGCGTAGGGCGCCCAGATACGCAGTATTTT. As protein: CASSVGRPDTQYF.

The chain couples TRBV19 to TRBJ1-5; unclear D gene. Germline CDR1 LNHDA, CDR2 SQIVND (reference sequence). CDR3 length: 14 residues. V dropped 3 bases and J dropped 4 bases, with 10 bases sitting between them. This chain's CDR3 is CASSIPRMNQPQHF. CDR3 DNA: TGTGCCAGTAGTATTCCCAGGATGAATCAGCCCCAGCATTTT.

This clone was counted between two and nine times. The CDR3 here is CASSPRRTSDDSGANVLTF. Written as DNA, the CDR3 is TGTGCCAGCTCACCACGGCGGACTAGCGATGACTCTGGGGCCAACGTCCTGACTTTC. This chain connects TRBV18 to TRBJ2-6; 9 bases line up with TRBD2. The V gene's germline CDR1 is KGHSH and CDR2 LQKENI. The V segment lost 1 base and the J segment 0 bases; nucleotides outside the gene matches: 7. This CDR3 has 19 residues.

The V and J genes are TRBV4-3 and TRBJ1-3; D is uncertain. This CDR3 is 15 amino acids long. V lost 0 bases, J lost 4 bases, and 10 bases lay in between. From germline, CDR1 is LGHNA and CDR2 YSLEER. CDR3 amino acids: CASSQDGLFGNTIYF. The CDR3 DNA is TGCGCCAGCAGCCAAGACGGGCTTTTCGGAAACACCATATATTTT.

CDR3 amino acids: CASSQGTDQPQHF. CDR3 bases: TGTGCCAGCTCACAGGGGACCGATCAGCCCCAGCATTTT. This rearrangement joins TRBV18 to TRBJ1-5; D might be TRBD1 (5 bases). The V gene's germline CDR1 is KGHSH and CDR2 LQKENI. The CDR3 totals 13 residues. The V and J ends lost 4 bases and 5 bases respectively, with 9 bases between them.

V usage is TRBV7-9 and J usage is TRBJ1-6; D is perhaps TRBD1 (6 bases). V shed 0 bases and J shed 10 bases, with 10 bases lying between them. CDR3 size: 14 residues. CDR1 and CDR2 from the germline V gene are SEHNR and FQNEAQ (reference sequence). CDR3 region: CASSLARGGSPLHF. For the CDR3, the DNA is TGTGCCAGCAGCTTAGCCAGGGGAGGATCACCCCTCCACTTT.

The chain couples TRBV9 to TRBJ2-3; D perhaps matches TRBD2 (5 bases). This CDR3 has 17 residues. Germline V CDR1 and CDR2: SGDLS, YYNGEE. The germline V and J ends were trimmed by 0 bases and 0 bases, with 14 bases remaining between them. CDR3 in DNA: TGTGCCAGCAGCGTAGGTCCGACTACGTCCAGCACAGATACGCAGTATTTT. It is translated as CASSVGPTTSSTDTQYF.

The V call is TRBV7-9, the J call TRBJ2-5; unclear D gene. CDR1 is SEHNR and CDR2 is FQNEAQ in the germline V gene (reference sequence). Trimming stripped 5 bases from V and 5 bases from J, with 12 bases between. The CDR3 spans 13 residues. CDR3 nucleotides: TGTGCCAGCAGCGAGGCCCCGTCGGAGACCCAGTACTTC. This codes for CASSEAPSETQYF.

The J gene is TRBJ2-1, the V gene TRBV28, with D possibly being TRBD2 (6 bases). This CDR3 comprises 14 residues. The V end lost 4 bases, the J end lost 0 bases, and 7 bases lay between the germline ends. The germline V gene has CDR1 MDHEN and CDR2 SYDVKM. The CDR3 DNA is TGTGCCAGCAGTTCCGGGAGCTCCTACAATGAGCAGTTCTTC. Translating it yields CASSSGSSYNEQFF. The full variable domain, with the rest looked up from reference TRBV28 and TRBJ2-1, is DVKVTQSSRYLVKRTGEKVFLECVQDMDHENMFWYRQDPGLGLRLIYFSYDVKMKEKGDIPEGYSVSREKKERFSLILESASTNQTSMYLCASSSGSSYNEQFFGPGTRLTVL.

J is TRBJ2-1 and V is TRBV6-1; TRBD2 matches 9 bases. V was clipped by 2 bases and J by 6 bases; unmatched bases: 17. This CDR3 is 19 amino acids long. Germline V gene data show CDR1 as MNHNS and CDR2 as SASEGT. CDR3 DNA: TGTGCCAGCAGTGAATTTGCATCCCTTTATAGCGGGGGTCGCAATGAGCAGTTCTTC. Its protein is CASSEFASLYSGGRNEQFF.

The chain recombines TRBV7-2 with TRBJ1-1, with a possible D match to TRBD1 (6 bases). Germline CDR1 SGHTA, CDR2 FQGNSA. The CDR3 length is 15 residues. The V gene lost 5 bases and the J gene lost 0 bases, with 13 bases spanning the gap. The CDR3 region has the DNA TGTGCCAGCAGCGCTAGACAGGACATGAACACTGAAGCTTTCTTT. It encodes CASSARQDMNTEAFF.

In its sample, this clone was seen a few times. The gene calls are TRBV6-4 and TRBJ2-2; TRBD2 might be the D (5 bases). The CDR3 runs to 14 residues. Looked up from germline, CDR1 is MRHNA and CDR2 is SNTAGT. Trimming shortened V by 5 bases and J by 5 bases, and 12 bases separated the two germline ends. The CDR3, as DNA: TGTGCCAGCAGTTGGGCCGGCGGGACCGGGGAGCTGTTTTTT. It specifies CASSWAGGTGELFF.

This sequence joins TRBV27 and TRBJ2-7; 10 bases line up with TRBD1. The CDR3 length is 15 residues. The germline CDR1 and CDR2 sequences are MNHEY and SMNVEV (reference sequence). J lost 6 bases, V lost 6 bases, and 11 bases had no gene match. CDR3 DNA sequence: TGTGCCAGCAGACTCTTGGGACAGGGGAGCGTCGAGCAGTACTTC. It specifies CASRLLGQGSVEQYF.

CDR3: CASSQHNPGQGAGGELFF. The CDR3 DNA follows: TGCGCCAGCAGCCAGCATAACCCGGGACAGGGGGCCGGCGGGGAGCTGTTTTTT. The chain combines TRBV4-1 with TRBJ2-2; 12 bases fit TRBD1. This CDR3 contains 18 residues. Unmatched junction bases numbered 12, after V lost 3 bases and J lost 7 bases. CDR1 MGHRA and CDR2 YSYEKL come from the germline V gene.

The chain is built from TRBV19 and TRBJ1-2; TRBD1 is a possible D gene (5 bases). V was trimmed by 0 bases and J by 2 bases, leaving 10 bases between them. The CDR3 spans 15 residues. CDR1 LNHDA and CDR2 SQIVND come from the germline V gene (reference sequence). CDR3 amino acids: CASSIDGSGNYGYTF. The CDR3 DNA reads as TGTGCCAGTAGTATAGACGGATCAGGGAACTATGGCTACACCTTC.

CDR3 in amino acids: CASSLARSSYNEQFF. The CDR3 nucleotides are TGTGCCAGCAGCTTAGCCAGGAGCTCCTACAATGAGCAGTTCTTC. The J gene is TRBJ2-1, the V gene TRBV7-8; D is unresolved. V was trimmed by 0 bases and J by 0 bases, leaving 6 bases between them. The CDR3 is 15 amino acids. Germline V gene sequence: CDR1 SGHVS, CDR2 FQNEAQ.

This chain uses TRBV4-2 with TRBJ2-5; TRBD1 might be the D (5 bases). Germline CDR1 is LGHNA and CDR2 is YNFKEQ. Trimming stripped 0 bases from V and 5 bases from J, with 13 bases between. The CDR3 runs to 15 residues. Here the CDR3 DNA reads TGTGCCAGCAGCCAAGACCTGGGCAGGGTCGAGACCCAGTACTTC. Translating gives CASSQDLGRVETQYF.